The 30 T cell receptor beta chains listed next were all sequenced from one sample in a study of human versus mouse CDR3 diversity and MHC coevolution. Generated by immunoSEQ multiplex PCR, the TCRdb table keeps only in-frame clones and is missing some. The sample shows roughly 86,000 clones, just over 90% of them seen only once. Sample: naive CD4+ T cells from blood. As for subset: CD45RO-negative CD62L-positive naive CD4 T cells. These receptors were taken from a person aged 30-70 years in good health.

The CDR3 DNA sequence: TGTGCCAGCAGCTTAGTGGGGACAGGGCGGCGGGGGAATGAGCAGTTCTTC. Its protein is CASSLVGTGRRGNEQFF. This rearrangement joins TRBV11-1 to TRBJ2-1; 9 bases map to TRBD1. Germline values: CDR1 SGHAT, CDR2 FQDESV (reference sequence). The CDR3 sequence is 17 residues long. V gave up 1 base and J gave up 7 bases; unmatched junction bases: 11.

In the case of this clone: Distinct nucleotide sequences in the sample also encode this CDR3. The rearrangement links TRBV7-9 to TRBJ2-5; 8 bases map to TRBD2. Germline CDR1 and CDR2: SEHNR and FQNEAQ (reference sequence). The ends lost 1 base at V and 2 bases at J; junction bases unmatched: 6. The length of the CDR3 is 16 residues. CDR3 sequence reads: CASSLGLAGGQETQYF. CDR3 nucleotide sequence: TGTGCCAGCAGCTTAGGATTGGCGGGGGGTCAAGAGACCCAGTACTTC.

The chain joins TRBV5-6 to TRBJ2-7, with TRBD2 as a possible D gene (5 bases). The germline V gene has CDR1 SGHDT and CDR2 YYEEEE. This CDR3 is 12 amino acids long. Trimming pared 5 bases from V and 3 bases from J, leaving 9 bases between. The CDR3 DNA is TGTGCCAGCAGAGGACTGAACTACGAGCAGTACTTC. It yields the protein CASRGLNYEQYF.

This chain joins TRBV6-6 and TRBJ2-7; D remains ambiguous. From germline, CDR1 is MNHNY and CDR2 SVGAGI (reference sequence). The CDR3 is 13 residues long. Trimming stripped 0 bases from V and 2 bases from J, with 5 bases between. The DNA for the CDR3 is TGTGCCAGCAGTTACTCTTCTACCTACGAGCAGTACTTC. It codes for CASSYSSTYEQYF.

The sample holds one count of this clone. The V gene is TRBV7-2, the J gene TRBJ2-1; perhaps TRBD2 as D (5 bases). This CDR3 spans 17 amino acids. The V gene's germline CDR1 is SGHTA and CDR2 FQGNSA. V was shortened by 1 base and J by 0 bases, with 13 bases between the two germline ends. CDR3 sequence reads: CASSLVISVHSYNEQFF. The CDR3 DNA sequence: TGTGCCAGCAGCTTAGTGATTAGCGTACACTCCTACAATGAGCAGTTCTTC.

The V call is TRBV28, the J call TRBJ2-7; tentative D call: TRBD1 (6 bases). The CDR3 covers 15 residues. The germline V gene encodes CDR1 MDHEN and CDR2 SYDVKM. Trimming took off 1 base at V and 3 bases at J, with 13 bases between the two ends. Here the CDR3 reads CASSLYGGDNYEQYF. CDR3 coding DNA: TGTGCCAGCAGTTTATATGGGGGCGACAACTACGAGCAGTACTTC.

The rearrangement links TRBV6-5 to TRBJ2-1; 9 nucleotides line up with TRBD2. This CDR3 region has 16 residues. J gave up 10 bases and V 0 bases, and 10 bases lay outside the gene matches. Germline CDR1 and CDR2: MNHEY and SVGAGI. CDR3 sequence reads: CASSYSKLAGVGEQFF. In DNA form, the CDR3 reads TGTGCCAGCAGTTACTCGAAGTTAGCGGGAGTGGGGGAGCAGTTCTTC.

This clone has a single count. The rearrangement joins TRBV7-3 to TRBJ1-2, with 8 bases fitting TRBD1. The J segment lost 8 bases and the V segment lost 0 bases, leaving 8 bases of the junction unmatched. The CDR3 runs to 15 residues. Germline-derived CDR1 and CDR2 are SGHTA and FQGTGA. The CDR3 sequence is CASSLTPGGAEGYTF. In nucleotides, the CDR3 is TGTGCCAGCAGCTTAACCCCAGGGGGCGCGGAAGGCTACACCTTC.

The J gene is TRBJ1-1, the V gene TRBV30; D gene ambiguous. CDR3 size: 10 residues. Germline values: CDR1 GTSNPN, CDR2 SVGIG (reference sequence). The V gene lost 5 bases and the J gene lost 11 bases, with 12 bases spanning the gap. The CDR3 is CAWGGGIAFF. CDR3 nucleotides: TGTGCCTGGGGAGGAGGGATCGCTTTCTTT.

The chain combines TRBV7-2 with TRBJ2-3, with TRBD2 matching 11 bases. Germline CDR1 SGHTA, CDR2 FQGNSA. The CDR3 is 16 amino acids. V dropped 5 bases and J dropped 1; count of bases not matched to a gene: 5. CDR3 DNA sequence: TGTGCCAGCAGCCTCCGACTAGCGGGACGCACAGATACGCAGTATTTT. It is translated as CASSLRLAGRTDTQYF.

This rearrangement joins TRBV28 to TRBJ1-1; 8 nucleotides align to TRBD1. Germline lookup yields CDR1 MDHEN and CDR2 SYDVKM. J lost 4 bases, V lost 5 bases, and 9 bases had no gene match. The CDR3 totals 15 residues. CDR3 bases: TGTGCCAGCAGTCACAAACAGGGGGGGAGCACTGAAGCTTTCTTT. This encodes CASSHKQGGSTEAFF.

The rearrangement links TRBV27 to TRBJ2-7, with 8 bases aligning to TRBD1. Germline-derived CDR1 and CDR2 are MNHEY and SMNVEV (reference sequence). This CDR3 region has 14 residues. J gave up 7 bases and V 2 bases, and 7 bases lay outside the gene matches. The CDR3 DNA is TGTGCCAGCAGTTTACCCGGCAGGGGGCGAGAGCAGTACTTC. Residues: CASSLPGRGREQYF.

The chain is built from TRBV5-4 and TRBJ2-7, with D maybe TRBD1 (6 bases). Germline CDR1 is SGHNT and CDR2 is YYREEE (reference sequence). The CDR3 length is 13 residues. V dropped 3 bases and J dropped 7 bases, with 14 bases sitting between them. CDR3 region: CASSSGQTREQYF. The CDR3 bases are TGTGCCAGCAGCTCGGGACAAACCCGGGAGCAGTACTTC.

The CDR3 DNA follows: TGCGCCAGCAGCTTGGGAGGGCTCGGAAACACCATATATTTT. Encoded protein: CASSLGGLGNTIYF. The genes are TRBV5-1 and TRBJ1-3, with unresolved D. The V gene lost 0 bases and the J gene lost 4 bases, with 8 bases spanning the gap. CDR3 length: 14 residues. Per germline, CDR1 SGHRS and CDR2 YFSETQ.

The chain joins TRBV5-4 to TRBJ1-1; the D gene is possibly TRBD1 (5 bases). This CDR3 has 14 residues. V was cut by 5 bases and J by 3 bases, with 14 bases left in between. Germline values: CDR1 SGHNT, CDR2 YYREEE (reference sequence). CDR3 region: CASRTDKGDTEAFF. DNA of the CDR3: TGTGCCAGCAGAACTGACAAAGGGGACACTGAAGCTTTCTTT.

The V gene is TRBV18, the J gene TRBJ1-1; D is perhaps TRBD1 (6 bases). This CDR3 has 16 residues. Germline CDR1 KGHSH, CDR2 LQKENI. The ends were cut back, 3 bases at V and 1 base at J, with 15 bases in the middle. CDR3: CASSPLTGASNTEAFF. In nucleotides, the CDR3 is TGTGCCAGCTCACCCCTGACAGGAGCATCGAACACTGAAGCTTTCTTT.

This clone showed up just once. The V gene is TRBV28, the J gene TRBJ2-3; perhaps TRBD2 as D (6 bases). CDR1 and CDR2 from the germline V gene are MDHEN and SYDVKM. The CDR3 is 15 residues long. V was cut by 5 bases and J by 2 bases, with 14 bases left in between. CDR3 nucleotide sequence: TGTGCCAGCAGTGGGACTTCTAGATACACAGATACGCAGTATTTT. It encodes CASSGTSRYTDTQYF.

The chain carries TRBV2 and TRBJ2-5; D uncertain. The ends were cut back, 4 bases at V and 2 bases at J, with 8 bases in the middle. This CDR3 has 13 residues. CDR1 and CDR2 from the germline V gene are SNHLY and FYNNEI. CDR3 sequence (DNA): TGTGCCAGCAGTGTGGCCCGACAAGAGACCCAGTACTTC. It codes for CASSVARQETQYF.

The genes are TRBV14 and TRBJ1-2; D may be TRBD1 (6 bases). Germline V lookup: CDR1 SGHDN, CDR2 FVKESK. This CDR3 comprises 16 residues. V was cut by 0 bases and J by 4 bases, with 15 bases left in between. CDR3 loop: CASSQDTGTTSYGYTF. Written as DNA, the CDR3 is TGTGCCAGCAGCCAAGATACGGGGACAACTAGCTATGGCTACACCTTC.

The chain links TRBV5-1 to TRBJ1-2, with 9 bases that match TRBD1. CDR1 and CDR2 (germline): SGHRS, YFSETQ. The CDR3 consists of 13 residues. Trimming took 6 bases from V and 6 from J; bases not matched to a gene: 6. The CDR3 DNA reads TGCGCCAGCACCCTCGGGGACAGGGATGGCTACACCTTC. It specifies CASTLGDRDGYTF.

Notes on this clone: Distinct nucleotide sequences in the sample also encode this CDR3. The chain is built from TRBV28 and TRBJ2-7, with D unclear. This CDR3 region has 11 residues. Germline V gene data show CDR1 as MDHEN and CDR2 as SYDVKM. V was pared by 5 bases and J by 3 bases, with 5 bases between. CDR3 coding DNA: TGTGCCAGCAGTCTAAACTACGAGCAGTACTTC. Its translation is CASSLNYEQYF.

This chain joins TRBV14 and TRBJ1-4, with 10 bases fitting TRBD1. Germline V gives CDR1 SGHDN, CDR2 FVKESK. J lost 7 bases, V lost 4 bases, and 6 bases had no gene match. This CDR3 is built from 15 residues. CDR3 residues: CASSRTTGGREKLFF. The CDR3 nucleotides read TGTGCCAGCAGCCGCACGACAGGGGGCCGTGAAAAACTGTTTTTT.

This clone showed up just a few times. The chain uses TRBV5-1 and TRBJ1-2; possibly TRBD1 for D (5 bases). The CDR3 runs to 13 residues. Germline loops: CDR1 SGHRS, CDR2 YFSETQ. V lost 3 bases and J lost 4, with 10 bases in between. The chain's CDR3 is CASSSPGGYGYTF. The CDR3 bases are TGCGCCAGCAGCTCCCCCGGGGGCTATGGCTACACCTTC.

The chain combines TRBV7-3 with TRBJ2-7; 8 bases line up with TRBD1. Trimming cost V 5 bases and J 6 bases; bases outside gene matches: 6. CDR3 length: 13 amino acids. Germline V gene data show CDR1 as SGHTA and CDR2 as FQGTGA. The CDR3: CASSPTGVGEQYF. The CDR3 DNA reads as TGTGCCAGCAGCCCGACAGGGGTGGGCGAGCAGTACTTC.

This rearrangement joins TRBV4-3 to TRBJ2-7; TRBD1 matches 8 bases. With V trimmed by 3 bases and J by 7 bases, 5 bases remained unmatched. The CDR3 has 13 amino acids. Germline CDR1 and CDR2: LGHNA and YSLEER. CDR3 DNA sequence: TGCGCCAGCAGCCACGGACAGGGTAATGAGCAGTACTTC. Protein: CASSHGQGNEQYF.

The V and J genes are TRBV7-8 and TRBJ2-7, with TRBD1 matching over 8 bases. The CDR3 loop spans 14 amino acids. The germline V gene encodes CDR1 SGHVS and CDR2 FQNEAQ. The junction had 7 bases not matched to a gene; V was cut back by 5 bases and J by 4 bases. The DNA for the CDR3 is TGTGCCAGCAGCCGACTAGGACAGGGTTACGAGCAGTACTTC. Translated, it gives CASSRLGQGYEQYF.

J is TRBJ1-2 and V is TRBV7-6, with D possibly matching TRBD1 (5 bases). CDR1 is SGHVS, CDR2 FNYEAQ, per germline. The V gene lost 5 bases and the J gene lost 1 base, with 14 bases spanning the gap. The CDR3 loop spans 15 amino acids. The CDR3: CASSPLPGLNYGYTF. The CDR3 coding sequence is TGTGCCAGCAGCCCGCTACCGGGACTTAACTATGGCTACACCTTC.

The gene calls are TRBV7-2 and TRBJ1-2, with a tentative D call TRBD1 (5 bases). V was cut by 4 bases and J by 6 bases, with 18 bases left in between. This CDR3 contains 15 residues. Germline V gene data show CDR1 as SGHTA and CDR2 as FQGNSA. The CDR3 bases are TGTGCCAGCAGCTCGGCGGGACGGAGGACGGATGGCTACACCTTC. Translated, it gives CASSSAGRRTDGYTF.

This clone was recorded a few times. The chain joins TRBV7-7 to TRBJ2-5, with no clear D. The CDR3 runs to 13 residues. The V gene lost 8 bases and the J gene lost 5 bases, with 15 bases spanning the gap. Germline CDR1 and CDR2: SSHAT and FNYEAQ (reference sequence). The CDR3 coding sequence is TGTGCCAGCTCCCAGGTACTGCTGGAGACCCAGTACTTC. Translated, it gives CASSQVLLETQYF.

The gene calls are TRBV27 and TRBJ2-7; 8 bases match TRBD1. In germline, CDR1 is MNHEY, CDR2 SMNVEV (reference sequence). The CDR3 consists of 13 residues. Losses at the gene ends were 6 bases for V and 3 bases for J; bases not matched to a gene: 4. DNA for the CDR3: TGTGCCAGCAGACGACAGGGGTTCTACGAGCAGTACTTC. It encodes CASRRQGFYEQYF.